This T cell receptor beta chain was recovered during a study of blood T cell repertoires in COVID-19. Whole-study context: Donors in the United States, Italy and Spain gave samples during acute or convalescent COVID-19. In each case, the material was cDNA or gDNA derived from T cells, B-cell-depleted T cells, or PBMCs.

J gave up 3 bases and V 3 bases, and 3 bases lay outside the gene matches. From germline, CDR1 is SGHRS and CDR2 YFSETQ. This CDR3 is built from 15 residues. Per the study methods: For nucleated cells, counts were estimated from reference gene primer amplification. Generated by immunoSEQ multiplex PCR, the TCRdb table keeps only in-frame clones and is missing some. That table is the source of V, J and clone size, and D and trimming were worked out from the DNA. The sample includes 390,000 or so clones, 86% of them seen just once. Source material: peripheral blood. The TCR sequence derives from a young woman with active or convalescent COVID-19. The V gene is TRBV5-1, the J gene TRBJ2-1, with TRBD2 identical over 10 bases. The CDR3 DNA reads TGCGCCAGCAGCTATACTAGCGGGATCTACAATGAGCAGTTCTTC. Its translation: CASSYTSGIYNEQFF.